These 19 T cell receptor beta chains were sequenced from one sample in a study of brain metastases from non-small cell lung cancer (dated by TCRdb to between 2018 and 2020). The method was the immunoSEQ multiplex PCR assay. TCRdb retrieved this table from immuneACCESS and kept in-frame rearrangements only. Not all clones are present; in checked studies, unresolved V genes account for under half, and no reason is known for the remainder. The sample table records 14,000 to 15,000 clones; over 80% of these occur just once. The ten largest clones take up roughly 7.1% of the sample. Sequencing was done on a sample of primary lung tumor tissue. What the cell subset or site label conveys for this sample: primary lung tumor paired with brain metastasis. Source of these receptors: a donor aged 40 or older with non-small cell lung cancer.

This chain's CDR3 is CAWSVGSSYNEQFF. Written as DNA, the CDR3 is TGTGCCTGGAGTGTGGGGTCCTCCTACAATGAGCAGTTCTTC. This chain uses TRBV30 with TRBJ2-1; D is ambiguous. The CDR3 sequence is 14 residues long. V lost 0 bases and J 0 bases, leaving 6 bases between the germline ends. Germline V gene data show CDR1 as GTSNPN and CDR2 as SVGIG (reference sequence).

The J gene is TRBJ2-7, the V gene TRBV3-1 (or the pseudogene TRBV3-2); D unclear. V was trimmed by 8 bases and J by 3 bases, leaving 5 bases between them. Germline V CDR1 and CDR2: LGHDT, YNNKEL (reference sequence). The CDR3 runs 10 residues. This CDR3 is CASGVYEQYF. The CDR3 nucleotides read TGTGCCAGCGGGGTCTACGAGCAGTACTTC.

The V and J genes are TRBV6-5 and TRBJ2-3; D unclear. CDR3 size: 13 residues. Looked up from germline, CDR1 is MNHEY and CDR2 is SVGAGI. The germline V and J ends were trimmed by 6 bases and 6 bases, with 13 bases remaining between them. The CDR3 DNA is TGTGCCAGCAGCCCCGACCAGAGGGATACGCAGTATTTT. Residues: CASSPDQRDTQYF.

The rearrangement uses TRBV6-5 and TRBJ1-1, with 7 nucleotides matching TRBD1. Germline V lookup: CDR1 MNHEY, CDR2 SVGAGI. The CDR3 has 15 amino acids. After removal of 6 bases from V and 1 base from J, the junction contained 8 bases not matched to a gene. This CDR3 reads CASRLTGAENTEAFF. CDR3 DNA sequence: TGTGCCAGCAGGCTCACAGGGGCGGAGAACACTGAAGCTTTCTTT.

This rearrangement joins TRBV6-1 to TRBJ1-2; possibly TRBD1 for D (5 bases). V lost 3 bases and J lost 11, with 10 bases in between. The CDR3 loop spans 11 amino acids. The germline V gene has CDR1 MNHNS and CDR2 SASEGT. The CDR3 region is CASSDYRLYTF. The CDR3 DNA reads TGTGCCAGCAGTGATTACAGGTTATACACCTTC.

The chain recombines TRBV30 with TRBJ1-3; D remains ambiguous. The V and J ends lost 7 bases and 4 bases respectively, with 11 bases between them. Germline CDR1 and CDR2: GTSNPN and SVGIG (reference sequence). CDR3 size: 12 residues. CDR3 in amino acids: CAYGVAGNTIYF. The DNA of the CDR3 is TGTGCCTACGGGGTAGCCGGAAACACCATATATTTT.

The chain has TRBV6-1 and TRBJ1-5; a weak D match, TRBD1 (5 bases). The germline V gene encodes CDR1 MNHNS and CDR2 SASEGT. Deletions cut 4 bases from V and 4 bases from J, with 17 bases between. This CDR3 comprises 16 residues. CDR3 in amino acids: CASSGFRGAGNQPQHF. CDR3 nucleotide sequence: TGTGCCAGCAGTGGTTTCCGGGGCGCGGGGAATCAGCCCCAGCATTTT.

V is TRBV10-3 and J is TRBJ1-1; the match to TRBD1 covers 7 bases. Trimming at V came to 2 bases and at J to 5 bases, leaving 8 bases not matched to a gene. Germline V gene sequence: CDR1 ENHRY, CDR2 SYGVKD. CDR3 length: 15 amino acids. CDR3 sequence reads: CAISERQGGGTEAFF. Here the CDR3 DNA reads TGTGCCATCAGTGAGAGACAGGGTGGGGGTACTGAAGCTTTCTTT.

The CDR3, as DNA: TGTGCCAGCAGCCCACGGATACGCCATGGCTACACCTTC. Amino acids: CASSPRIRHGYTF. The genes are TRBV14 and TRBJ1-2; D gene uncertain. The germline V gene has CDR1 SGHDN and CDR2 FVKESK. The CDR3 runs 13 residues. Trimming removed 4 bases from V and 6 bases from J, with 12 bases in between.

The chain joins TRBV7-3 to TRBJ2-3; tentative D call: TRBD2 (5 bases). This CDR3 contains 13 residues. V lost 3 bases and J 2 bases, leaving 6 bases between the germline ends. CDR1 SGHTA and CDR2 FQGTGA come from the germline V gene. The DNA of the CDR3 is TGTGCCAGCAGCTTCGGGAACACAGATACGCAGTATTTT. Translation: CASSFGNTDTQYF.

For this clone: This same CDR3 is encoded by further DNA sequences in the sample. This rearrangement joins TRBV6-5 to TRBJ2-1; 14 bases line up with TRBD2. J was trimmed by 6 bases and V by 3 bases; bases with no gene match: 4. Germline V gives CDR1 MNHEY, CDR2 SVGAGI. The CDR3 is made up of 16 amino acids. CDR3 amino acids: CASSYTGLAGGNEQFF. The CDR3 DNA follows: TGTGCCAGCAGTTATACCGGACTAGCGGGGGGCAATGAGCAGTTCTTC.

The table lists this clone with a few counts. This rearrangement joins TRBV2 to TRBJ1-4; D perhaps matches TRBD1 (5 bases). The germline V gene encodes CDR1 SNHLY and CDR2 FYNNEI. CDR3 length: 13 amino acids. V was cut by 6 bases and J by 5 bases, with 10 bases left in between. The CDR3 DNA reads as TGTGCCAGCAGACGCCGGGGCAATGAAAAACTGTTTTTT. This sequence encodes CASRRRGNEKLFF. Using reference TRBV2 and TRBJ1-4 for the parts outside the CDR3, the full variable domain is EPEVTQTPSHQVTQMGQEVILRCVPISNHLYFYWYRQILGQKVEFLVSFYNNEISEKSEIFDDQFSVERPDGSNFTLKIRSTKLEDSAMYFCASRRRGNEKLFFGSGTQLSVL.

The V and J genes are TRBV19 and TRBJ1-3, with TRBD1 as a possible D gene (5 bases). V gave up 3 bases and J gave up 4 bases, with 16 bases separating them. The CDR3 loop spans 16 amino acids. Per the germline V gene, CDR1 is LNHDA and CDR2 is SQIVND (reference sequence). The CDR3: CASSIPGGTSGNTIYF. For the CDR3, the DNA is TGTGCCAGTAGTATCCCCGGAGGGACTTCGGGAAACACCATATATTTT.

J is TRBJ2-3 and V is TRBV7-2; no clear D. The CDR3 extends over 17 amino acids. With 2 bases removed from V and 0 bases from J, the gap between germline ends came to 15 bases. Germline lookup yields CDR1 SGHTA and CDR2 FQGNSA. The DNA for the CDR3 is TGTGCCAGCAGCTTATATCTGGCCCACAAAAGCACAGATACGCAGTATTTT. It yields the protein CASSLYLAHKSTDTQYF.

V usage is TRBV2 and J usage is TRBJ2-7; 8 bases line up with TRBD2. This CDR3 is built from 17 residues. J lost 5 bases, V lost 0 bases, and 12 bases had no gene match. Looked up from germline, CDR1 is SNHLY and CDR2 is FYNNEI. The CDR3: CASSEAPLPGLGNEQYV. Written as DNA, the CDR3 is TGTGCCAGCAGTGAAGCCCCGCTTCCGGGACTAGGGAACGAGCAGTACGTC.

The chain links TRBV7-9 to TRBJ1-1; TRBD1 is a possible D gene (6 bases). Germline V gene data show CDR1 as SEHNR and CDR2 as FQNEAQ (reference sequence). Trimming pared 4 bases from V and 11 bases from J, leaving 17 bases between. The CDR3 sequence is 13 residues long. CDR3 nucleotides: TGTGCCAGCAGCTCCCCCTACGTCAGGGGTGCTTTCTTT. Translation: CASSSPYVRGAFF.

The chain joins TRBV30 to TRBJ2-7, with TRBD2 identical over 8 bases. Germline V gives CDR1 GTSNPN, CDR2 SVGIG (reference sequence). The CDR3 length is 12 residues. V trimming: 2 bases; J trimming: 6 bases; junction bases outside the gene matches: 3. Written as DNA, the CDR3 is TGTGCCTGGAGTACACGGGAGGGCGAGCAGTACTTC. This translates into CAWSTREGEQYF.

The genes are TRBV12-2 and TRBJ2-7; no check of the table's D call, TRBD2, against the DNA was made. TRBV12-2 is flagged as a pseudogene. The CDR3 loop spans 17 amino acids. CDR3 amino acids: CASRLGPTSGGLDEQYF. In DNA form, the CDR3 reads TGTGCAAGTCGCTTAGGACCGACTAGCGGGGGGCTTGACGAGCAGTACTTC.

A single count supports this clone. This chain uses TRBV18 with TRBJ1-5; D gene uncertain. The CDR3 length is 13 residues. V was cut by 2 bases and J by 8 bases, with 10 bases left in between. The germline gives CDR1 KGHSH, CDR2 LQKENI. Here the CDR3 DNA reads TGTGCCAGCTCACCAACTCCGGGTAAGCCCCAGCATTTT. It translates to CASSPTPGKPQHF.